This TCR beta chain was documented in a study of control samples from healthy donors and cancer patients. The table came from immunoSEQ multiplex PCR; TCRdb's copy has only in-frame clones and leaves some out. In the table there are some 140,000 clones, more than 90% of which are singletons. This CDR3 comprises 15 residues. Trimming removed 4 bases from V and 1 base from J, with 13 bases in between. The chain recombines TRBV23-1 with TRBJ1-2, with D hard to call. TRBV23-1 is filed as an ORF, its function uncertain. Sequenced material: blood. This clonotype was sampled from a man aged 25-45 years in good health. The CDR3 DNA is TGCGCCAGCAGTCCCCGACGGGCCGATAACTATGGCTACACCTTC. This gives the protein CASSPRRADNYGYTF.